This TCR beta chain came from a study of cytomegalovirus exposure and HLA in healthy donors. The donors belonged to the approximately 120-subject validation cohort, separate from the 666-subject first cohort. The table came from immunoSEQ multiplex PCR; TCRdb's copy has only in-frame clones and leaves some out. This sample has more than 200,000 clones, with about nine tenths found just once. About this clone: Its antigen remains unknown.

Overall study findings and caveats: The study flagged roughly 150 TCR beta chains as cytomegalovirus-associated.

This TCR came from a woman in her twenties or thirties in good health and CMV-seronegative. Sequencing was carried out using PBMCs.

The DNA of the CDR3 is TGCGCCAGCAGCTTGGGCGGATTCACTGAAGCTTTCTTT. This translates into CASSLGGFTEAFF. The V and J genes are TRBV5-1 and TRBJ1-1; D gene unclear. Germline V gene sequence: CDR1 SGHRS, CDR2 YFSETQ. The germline V and J ends were trimmed by 0 bases and 4 bases, with 7 bases remaining between them. There are 13 residues in the CDR3.